Following are 7 T cell receptor beta chains from one sample sequenced in a study of identical twins. TCRdb re-called the 5' RACE reads with MiXCR, one entry per CDR3 protein. This sample has about 480,000 distinct CDR3 sequences, with approximately 15% found just once. The sample also formed part of further work on yellow fever vaccine responses in identical twins.

The source material was CD4+ T cells sorted from blood. The receptor set was obtained from a woman aged 18-30 years in good health.

The gene calls are TRBV28 and TRBJ2-7; TRBD1 matches 8 bases. Looked up from germline, CDR1 is MDHEN and CDR2 is SYDVKM. The CDR3 loop spans 15 amino acids. The V gene end was trimmed by 4 bases and the J gene end by 2 bases; junction bases not matched to a gene: 7. CDR3 sequence reads: CASSSGQGPPYEQYF. CDR3 bases: TGTGCCAGCAGTTCTGGACAGGGCCCTCCCTACGAGCAGTACTTC.

The chain has TRBV7-9 and TRBJ2-7; 10 bases line up with TRBD1. V was clipped by 6 bases and J by 2 bases; unmatched bases: 4. There are 14 residues in the CDR3. Germline assignment: CDR1 SEHNR and CDR2 FQNEAQ (reference sequence). The CDR3, as DNA: TGTGCCAGCAGGACCGGGACAGGGGCCTACGAGCAGTACTTC. Encoded protein: CASRTGTGAYEQYF.

This clonotype was seen only a few times. V usage is TRBV6-2 or TRBV6-3 and J usage is TRBJ2-7; D is possibly TRBD1 (6 bases). Trimming took 5 bases from V and 4 from J, leaving 15 bases between them. Germline loops: CDR1 MNHEY, CDR2 SVGEGT. This CDR3 is 14 amino acids long. The CDR3 is CASSRLDRFYEQYF. The CDR3 DNA follows: TGTGCCAGCAGTCGCCTAGACAGGTTTTACGAGCAGTACTTC.

This clonotype has just a few counts. CDR3 sequence (DNA): TGTGCCAGCAGCAAACCAGAGACCGGGAAATACGAGCAGTACTTC. It translates to CASSKPETGKYEQYF. J is TRBJ2-7 and V is TRBV21-1; the table's D call, TRBD1, has no DNA check behind it. TRBV21-1 is recorded as a pseudogene. The CDR3 runs 15 residues.

The chain recombines TRBV27 with TRBJ1-6; 8 nucleotides align to TRBD1. V was pared by 8 bases and J by 4 bases, with 7 bases of the junction left unmatched. This CDR3 spans 15 amino acids. CDR1 and CDR2 (germline): MNHEY, SMNVEV (reference sequence). CDR3 loop: CASHQGAQYNSPLHF. The CDR3 region has the DNA TGTGCCAGCCATCAGGGGGCTCAATATAATTCACCCCTCCACTTT.

DNA for the CDR3: TGCGCCAGCAGTGTGACAGGAAACTACGAGCAGTACTTC. Its protein is CASSVTGNYEQYF. This chain uses TRBV5-1 with TRBJ2-7, with a weak D call TRBD1 (6 bases). This CDR3 region has 13 residues. CDR1 SGHRS and CDR2 YFSETQ come from the germline V gene. V lost 5 bases and J 3 bases, leaving 12 bases between the germline ends.

Details on this clonotype: At one of its ends the junction is not consistent with the germline gene, which may arise from a read error. The chain carries TRBV12-3 or TRBV12-4 and TRBJ1-3; 7 positions agree with TRBD1. The CDR3 totals 15 residues. CDR3: CASSTSQGPGNTIYF. CDR3 DNA: TGTGCCAGCAGTACGTCACAGGGGCCTGGCAACACCATATATTTT.